This TCR beta chain was recorded in a study of blood T cell repertoires in COVID-19. Across the whole study: COVID-19 samples from acute and convalescent phases originated in the United States, Italy and Spain. Sources were T cells, B-cell-depleted T cells, or PBMCs; the material itself was cDNA or gDNA.

Here immunoSEQ multiplex PCR was the method, and the copy in TCRdb shows in-frame clones only, minus some. The profile covers fewer than 300,000 clones, with approximately 93% appearing a single time and roughly 2.3% taken by the ten largest. Seattle's enrolled individuals joined amid active infection and were then monitored longitudinally. The CDR3 extends over 20 amino acids. Germline CDR1 and CDR2: MNHEY and SMNVEV (reference sequence). The V gene end was trimmed by 5 bases and the J gene end by 4 bases; junction bases not matched to a gene: 23. The source is a woman in her twenties or thirties with COVID-19, enrolled during active disease. The chain recombines TRBV27 with TRBJ2-7; TRBD2 agrees at 10 bases. Input material: peripheral blood. CDR3 DNA: TGTGCCAGCAGTCCCTACCCAAAGGTGGCTAGCGGGAGAAAGACGTACGAGCAGTACTTC. Its protein is CASSPYPKVASGRKTYEQYF.